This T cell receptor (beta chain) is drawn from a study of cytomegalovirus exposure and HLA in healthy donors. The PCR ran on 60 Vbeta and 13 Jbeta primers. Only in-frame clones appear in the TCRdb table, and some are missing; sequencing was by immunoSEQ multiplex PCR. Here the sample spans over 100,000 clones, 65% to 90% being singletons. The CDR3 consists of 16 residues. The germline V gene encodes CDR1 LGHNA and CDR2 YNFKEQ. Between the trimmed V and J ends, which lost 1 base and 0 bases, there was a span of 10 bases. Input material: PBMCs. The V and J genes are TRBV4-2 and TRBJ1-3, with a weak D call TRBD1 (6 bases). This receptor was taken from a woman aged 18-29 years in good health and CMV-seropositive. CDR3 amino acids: CASSQGVGASGNTIYF. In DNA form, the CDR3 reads TGTGCCAGCAGCCAAGGGGTGGGGGCCTCTGGAAACACCATATATTTT.